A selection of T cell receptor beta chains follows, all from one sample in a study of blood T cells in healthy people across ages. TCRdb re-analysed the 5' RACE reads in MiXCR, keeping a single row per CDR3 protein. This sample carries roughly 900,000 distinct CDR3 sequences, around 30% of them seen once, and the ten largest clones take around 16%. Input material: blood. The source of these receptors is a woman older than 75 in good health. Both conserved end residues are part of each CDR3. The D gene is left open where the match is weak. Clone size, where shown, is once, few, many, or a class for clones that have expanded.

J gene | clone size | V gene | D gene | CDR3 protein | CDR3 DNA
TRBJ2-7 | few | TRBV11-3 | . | CASSLDPLDCYEQYF | TGTGCCAGCAGCTTAGATCCCCTGGACTGTTACGAGCAGTACTTC
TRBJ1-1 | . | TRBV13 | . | CASSYSGGAFF | TGTGCCAGCAGTTACTCGGGTGGGGCTTTCTTT
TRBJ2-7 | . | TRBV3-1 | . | CASTSLGSYNEQYF | TGTGCCAGCACCTCTCTGGGCTCCTACAATGAGCAGTACTTC
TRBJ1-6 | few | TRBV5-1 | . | CASSLRASDRTNSPLHF | TGCGCCAGCAGCTTGAGGGCCTCGGACAGAACTAATTCACCCCTCCACTTT
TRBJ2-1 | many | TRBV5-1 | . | CASSLWGENEQFF | TGCGCCAGCAGCCTTTGGGGGGAGAATGAGCAGTTCTTC
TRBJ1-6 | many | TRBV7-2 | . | CASSFPPGGSPLHF | TGTGCCAGCAGCTTCCCGCCGGGCGGTTCACCCCTCCACTTT
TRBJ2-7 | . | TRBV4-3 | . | CASSQDFGLGYNEQYF | TGCGCCAGCAGCCAAGATTTCGGACTGGGCTACAATGAGCAGTACTTC
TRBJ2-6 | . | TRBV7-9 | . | CASSLPTGRPGANVLTF | TGTGCCAGCAGCTTACCCACAGGGAGGCCTGGGGCCAACGTCCTGACTTTC
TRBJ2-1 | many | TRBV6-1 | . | CASSEAPQLTYNEQFF | TGTGCCAGCAGTGAAGCCCCCCAACTAACCTACAATGAGCAGTTCTTC
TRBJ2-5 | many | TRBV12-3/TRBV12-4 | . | CASSFPRGQETQYF | TGTGCCAGCAGTTTTCCTCGGGGTCAGGAGACCCAGTACTTC
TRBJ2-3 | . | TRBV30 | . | CAWSRGGGLYRDTQYF | TGTGCCTGGAGCCGAGGGGGGGGACTGTATAGAGATACGCAGTATTTT
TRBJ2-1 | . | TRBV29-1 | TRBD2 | CSVDASGRGYEQFF | TGCAGCGTTGACGCCAGCGGGAGGGGTTATGAGCAGTTCTTC
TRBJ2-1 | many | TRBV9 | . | CASSSRRTGRGGEQFF | TGTGCCAGCAGCTCCCGAAGGACGGGGCGAGGGGGGGAGCAGTTCTTC
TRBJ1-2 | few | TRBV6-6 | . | CASSYVRNYGYTF | TGTGCCAGCAGTTACGTACGCAACTATGGCTACACCTTC
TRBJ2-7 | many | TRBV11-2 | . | CASSPWEVSSYEQYF | TGTGCCAGCAGCCCCTGGGAGGTAAGCTCCTACGAGCAGTACTTC
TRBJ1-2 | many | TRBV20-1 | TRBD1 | CSARGRGDRGTGYGYTF | TGCAGTGCTAGAGGTCGGGGGGACAGGGGTACTGGGTATGGCTACACCTTC
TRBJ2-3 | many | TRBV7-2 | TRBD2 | CASSPWTSGGLTGTQYF | TGTGCCAGCAGCCCGTGGACTAGCGGGGGGCTAACGGGTACGCAGTATTTT
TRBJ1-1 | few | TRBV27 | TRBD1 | CASSSRFGRQGGNTEAFF | TGTGCCAGCAGTTCCAGGTTTGGAAGACAGGGAGGGAACACTGAAGCTTTCTTT
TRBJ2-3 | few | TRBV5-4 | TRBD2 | CASTLGGLAVTDTQYF | TGTGCCAGCACCTTGGGGGGACTAGCGGTCACAGATACGCAGTATTTT
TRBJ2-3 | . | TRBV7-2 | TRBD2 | CASSLSGGPDSQYF | TGTGCCAGCAGCCTTAGCGGGGGGCCCGATTCGCAGTATTTT
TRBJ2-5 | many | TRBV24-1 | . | CATSATRAQETQYF | TGTGCCACCAGTGCAACCAGAGCGCAAGAGACCCAGTACTTC
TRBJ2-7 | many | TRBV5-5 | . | CASSLGPFTHEQYF | TGTGCCAGCAGCTTGGGTCCATTTACCCACGAGCAGTACTTC
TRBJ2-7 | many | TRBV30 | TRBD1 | CAWIGTGGSYEQYF | TGTGCCTGGATTGGGACAGGAGGCTCCTACGAGCAGTACTTC
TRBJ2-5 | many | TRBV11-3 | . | CASSFTQETQYF | TGTGCCAGCAGCTTTACTCAAGAGACCCAGTACTTC
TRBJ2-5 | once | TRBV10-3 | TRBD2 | CAISADSGGQETQYF | TGTGCCATCAGTGCGGACAGCGGGGGTCAAGAGACCCAGTACTTC
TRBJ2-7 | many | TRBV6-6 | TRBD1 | CASSSRQGYSYEQYF | TGTGCCAGCAGCTCGAGACAGGGTTACTCCTACGAGCAGTACTTC
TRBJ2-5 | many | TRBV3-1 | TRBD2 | CASSLPTSGGPGKTQYF | TGTGCCAGCAGCCTCCCTACTAGCGGGGGCCCGGGGAAGACCCAGTACTTC
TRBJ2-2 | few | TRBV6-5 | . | CASKRSQATGELFF | TGTGCCAGCAAGCGTAGCCAGGCAACCGGGGAGCTGTTTTTT
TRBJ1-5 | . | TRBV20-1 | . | CSAKGIRNQPQHF | TGCAGTGCTAAGGGGATCCGCAATCAGCCCCAGCATTTT
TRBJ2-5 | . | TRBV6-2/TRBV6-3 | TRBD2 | CASSQAGGPKTQYF | TGTGCCAGCAGTCAAGCGGGGGGGCCGAAGACCCAGTACTTC
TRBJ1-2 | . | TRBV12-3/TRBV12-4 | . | CASRFQGLNGYTF | TGTGCCAGCAGGTTCCAGGGTTTGAATGGCTACACCTTC
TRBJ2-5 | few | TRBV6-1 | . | CASSEIGVAQETQYF | TGTGCCAGCAGTGAAATTGGGGTGGCCCAAGAGACCCAGTACTTC
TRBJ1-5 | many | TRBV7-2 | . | CASSLHRLSNQPQHF | TGTGCCAGCAGCTTACACCGTTTAAGCAATCAGCCCCAGCATTTT
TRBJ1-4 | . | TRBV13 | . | CASSRRNEKLFF | TGTGCCAGCAGCCGGAGAAATGAAAAACTGTTTTTT
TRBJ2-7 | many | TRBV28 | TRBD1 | CASSLGQENYEQYF | TGTGCCAGCAGTTTGGGACAGGAAAACTACGAGCAGTACTTC
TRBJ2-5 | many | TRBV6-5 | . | CASSVHRGGETQYF | TGTGCCAGCAGTGTCCACAGGGGAGGAGAGACCCAGTACTTC
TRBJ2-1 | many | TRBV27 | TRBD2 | CASSFSSLAGRNEQFF | TGTGCCAGCAGTTTCTCGTCCCTAGCGGGGAGGAATGAGCAGTTCTTC
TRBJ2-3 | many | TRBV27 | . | CASSSRVGISTDTQYF | TGTGCCAGCAGCTCCCGGGTCGGCATTAGCACAGATACGCAGTATTTT
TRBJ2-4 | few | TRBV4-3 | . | CASSQDARGAAKNIQYF | TGCGCCAGCAGCCAAGATGCCCGGGGGGCGGCCAAAAACATTCAGTACTTC
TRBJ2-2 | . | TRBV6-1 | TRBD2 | CASSETSPGELFF | TGTGCCAGCAGTGAGACTAGCCCCGGGGAGCTGTTTTTT
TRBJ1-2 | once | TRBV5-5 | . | CASSPSVPSGDGYTF | TGTGCCAGCAGCCCTTCAGTCCCGTCCGGGGATGGCTACACCTTC
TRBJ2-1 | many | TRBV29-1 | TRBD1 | CSVSPLGQGIYNEQFF | TGCAGCGTCTCTCCCTTGGGACAGGGGATATACAATGAGCAGTTCTTC
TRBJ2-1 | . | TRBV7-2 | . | CASSSNRAAYEQFF | TGTGCCAGCAGCTCCAACCGGGCAGCGTATGAGCAGTTCTTC
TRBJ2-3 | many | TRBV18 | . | CASSDSQGRTDTQYF | TGTGCCAGCTCGGATTCACAGGGGAGGACAGATACGCAGTATTTT
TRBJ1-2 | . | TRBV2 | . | CASRVGGNGYTF | TGTGCCAGCAGGGTGGGGGGCAATGGCTACACCTTC
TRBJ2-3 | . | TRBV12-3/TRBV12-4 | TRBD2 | CASSSGLAGGGTDTQYF | TGTGCCAGCAGTTCGGGACTAGCGGGGGGAGGCACAGATACGCAGTATTTT
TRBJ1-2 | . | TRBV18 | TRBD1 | CASSVIGGAGDYGYTF | TGTGCCAGCAGCGTAATAGGGGGCGCCGGGGACTATGGCTACACCTTC
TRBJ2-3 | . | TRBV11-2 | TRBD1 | CASSSPKGQNTQYF | TGTGCCAGCAGCTCTCCCAAGGGACAGAATACGCAGTATTTT
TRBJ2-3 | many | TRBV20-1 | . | CSALPPWRAETDTQYF | TGCAGTGCTTTACCCCCGTGGAGGGCCGAGACAGATACGCAGTATTTT
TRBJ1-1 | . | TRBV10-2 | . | CAIESRGVYMNTEAFF | TGCGCCATCGAAAGTCGGGGGGTTTATATGAACACTGAAGCTTTCTTT
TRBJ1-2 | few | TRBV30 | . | CAWSVPGRYGYTF | TGTGCCTGGAGTGTACCGGGCCGTTATGGCTACACCTTC
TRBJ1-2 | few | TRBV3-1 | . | CASSQDRMFGYGYTF | TGTGCCAGCAGCCAAGATCGAATGTTTGGCTATGGCTACACCTTC
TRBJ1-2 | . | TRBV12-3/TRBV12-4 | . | CASSRGEGGGGYTF | TGTGCCAGCAGTCGTGGGGAGGGGGGCGGGGGCTACACCTTC
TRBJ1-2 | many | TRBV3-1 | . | CASSQGRQMGYGYTF | TGTGCCAGCAGCCAAGGTCGGCAGATGGGCTATGGCTACACCTTC
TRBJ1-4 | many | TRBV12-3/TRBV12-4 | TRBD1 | CASKRGQVNEKLFF | TGTGCCAGCAAGAGAGGACAGGTTAATGAAAAACTGTTTTTT
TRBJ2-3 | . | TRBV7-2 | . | CASSLGGYPSTDTQYF | TGTGCCAGCAGCTTAGGGGGATACCCTAGCACAGATACGCAGTATTTT
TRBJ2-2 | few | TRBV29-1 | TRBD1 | CSVAAQGAGELFF | TGCAGCGTTGCCGCGCAGGGGGCCGGGGAGCTGTTTTTT
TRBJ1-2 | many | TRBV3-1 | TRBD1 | CASSQPGQGHYGYTF | TGTGCCAGCAGCCAACCCGGACAGGGTCACTATGGCTACACCTTC
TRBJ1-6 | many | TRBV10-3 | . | CAISSPRRERGDSPLHF | TGTGCCATCAGTTCACCCAGGCGAGAACGGGGCGATTCACCCCTCCACTTT
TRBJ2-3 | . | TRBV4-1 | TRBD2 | CASSQGTSGGPFTDTQYF | TGCGCCAGCAGCCAAGGGACTAGCGGGGGGCCCTTCACAGATACGCAGTATTTT